This TCR beta chain stems from a study of CD8+CD57+ T cells in acquired aplastic anemia. TCR beta VDJ and CDR3 were profiled, and genomic DNA was the template. TCRdb independently ran MiXCR on the reads; one entry per CDR3 protein. The table lists roughly 130,000 distinct CDR3 sequences, 48% of them singletons, with about 2.5% in the top ten. Germline loops: CDR1 SGHNT, CDR2 YENEEA. The junction had 15 bases not matched to a gene; V was cut back by 4 bases and J by 15 bases. The CDR3 totals 14 residues. This clonotype appeared many times. This TCR came from a human donor in good health, serving as a control. Sequenced: sorted CD4+, CD8+, or CD8+CD57+ T cells (not recorded which) from PBMCs. V is TRBV11-3 and J is TRBJ2-1; 7 bases fit TRBD2. CDR3 nucleotides: TGTGCCAGCAGCTCCCGCGGGGCGGGGGACCCCCCGTTCTTC. Amino acids: CASSSRGAGDPPFF.